The T cell receptor (beta chain) described here comes from a study of cytomegalovirus exposure and HLA in healthy donors. Notes on the study in general: Reportedly, cytomegalovirus status was diagnosed with high sensitivity and specificity. In all likelihood, a cluster of highly shared sequence variants was a sequencing artifact. Later, TCR association rates were found to vary by HLA locus, highest for DRB1 and lowest for HLA-C.

This CDR3 spans 13 amino acids. The germline CDR1 and CDR2 sequences are MGHDK and SYGVNS. V was shortened by 1 base and J by 3 bases, with 7 bases between the two germline ends. Worth noting for this clone: The antigen remains undetermined.

The PCR used 60 Vbeta and 13 Jbeta primers. Only in-frame clones appear in the TCRdb table, and some are missing; sequencing was by immunoSEQ multiplex PCR. Of approximately 170,000 clones in the sample, less than 75% were seen once. The source material was PBMCs. This chain connects TRBV25-1 to TRBJ2-7, with D uncertain. This receptor was identified in a girl aged 5-17 years in good health and CMV-seronegative. CDR3 region: CASSEFPLYEQYF. The DNA for the CDR3 is TGTGCCAGCAGTGAATTCCCCCTCTACGAGCAGTACTTC.